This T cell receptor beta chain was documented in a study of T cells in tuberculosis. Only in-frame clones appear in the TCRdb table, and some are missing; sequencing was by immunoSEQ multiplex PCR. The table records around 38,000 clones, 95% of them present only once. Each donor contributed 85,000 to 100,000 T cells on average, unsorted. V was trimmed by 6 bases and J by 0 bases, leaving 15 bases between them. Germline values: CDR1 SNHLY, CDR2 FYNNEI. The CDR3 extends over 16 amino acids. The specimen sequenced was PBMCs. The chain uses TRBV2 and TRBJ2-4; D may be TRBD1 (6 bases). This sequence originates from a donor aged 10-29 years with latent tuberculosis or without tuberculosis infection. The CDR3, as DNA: TGTGCCAGCAGGGTCGGACAGAGTCTAGCCAAAAACATTCAGTACTTC. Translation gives CASRVGQSLAKNIQYF. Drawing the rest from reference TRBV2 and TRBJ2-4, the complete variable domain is EPEVTQTPSHQVTQMGQEVILRCVPISNHLYFYWYRQILGQKVEFLVSFYNNEISEKSEIFDDQFSVERPDGSNFTLKIRSTKLEDSAMYFCASRVGQSLAKNIQYFGAGTRLSVL.